The source of this TCR beta chain is a study of blood T cell repertoires in COVID-19. The method was immunoSEQ multiplex PCR; TCRdb's version includes in-frame clones alone and lacks a portion of them. This repertoire shows approximately 220,000 clones, around 88% found once; its top ten account for approximately 4.8%. CDR1 and CDR2 (germline): LGHNA, YNFKEQ. The V end lost 1 base, the J end lost 3 bases, and 4 bases lay between the germline ends. This CDR3 comprises 13 residues. Clinical history reported by participants formed the basis on which cohorts were assigned. Sequenced sample: PBMCs or T cells enriched from blood (not recorded which). The clonotype comes from a woman aged 25 to 45 who had been exposed to COVID-19. The chain is built from TRBV4-2 and TRBJ1-5; no clear D gene. This CDR3 is CASSQASNQPQHF. The CDR3 DNA reads as TGTGCCAGCAGCCAAGCGTCCAATCAGCCCCAGCATTTT.